A selection of T cell receptor beta chains follows, all from one sample in a study of control samples from healthy donors and cancer patients. The table came from immunoSEQ multiplex PCR; TCRdb's copy has only in-frame clones and leaves some out. The sample has 100,000 or so clones, roughly 87% seen once. The sequenced sample consisted of blood. The origin of the receptors is a woman aged 50 to 65 in good health. CDR3s include the opening cysteine and the closing phenylalanine or tryptophan. A D gene is named only where the DNA matches it firmly. For some rows the clone size is stated as once, few or many, or as a class when expanded; others skip it.

abundance,d_gene,j_gene,v_gene,CDR3nt,CDR3aa
NA,NA,TRBJ1-4,TRBV5-5,TGTGCCAGCAGCTCCACGGTAAATGAAAAACTGTTTTTT,CASSSTVNEKLFF
once,NA,TRBJ1-1,TRBV12-3/TRBV12-4,TGTGCCAGCAGGGATCAGGTGAACACTGAAGCTTTCTTT,CASRDQVNTEAFF
NA,TRBD1,TRBJ1-4,TRBV15,TGTGCCACCAGCAGACTGGGACAGGGATTTGAAAAACTGTTTTTT,CATSRLGQGFEKLFF
NA,NA,TRBJ1-6,TRBV3-1/TRBV3-2,TGTGCCAGCAGCCGCCGACAGGCGTATTCACCCCTCCACTTT,CASSRRQAYSPLHF
NA,NA,TRBJ2-1,TRBV5-1,TGCGCCAGCAGCTTGGCCGCCGGGGGCCAAAACAATGAGCAGTTCTTC,CASSLAAGGQNNEQFF
NA,NA,TRBJ2-1,TRBV7-9,TGTGCCAGCAGCCTGAGCGTCAATGAGCAGTTCTTC,CASSLSVNEQFF
many,NA,TRBJ1-1,TRBV5-4,TGTGCCAGCAGCTTGGACCGTGGAGGAATCACTGAAGCTTTCTTT,CASSLDRGGITEAFF
NA,NA,TRBJ2-1,TRBV6-2/TRBV6-3,TGTGCCAGCAGTTATCGCTCTTCGGGTCTAGCGCCCATCGGGAATGAGCAGTTCTTC,CASSYRSSGLAPIGNEQFF
NA,NA,TRBJ2-1,TRBV6-5,TGTGCCAGCACCCGTCTCTCAACCCTTTACAATGAGCAGTTCTTC,CASTRLSTLYNEQFF
NA,NA,TRBJ1-5,TRBV19,TGTGCCAGTAGTATAGAATCGGGCATCAATCAGCCCCAGCATTTT,CASSIESGINQPQHF
NA,NA,TRBJ1-6,TRBV14,TGTGCCAGCAGCCAAATTGGTGGGTCACCCCTCCACTTT,CASSQIGGSPLHF
once,NA,TRBJ2-2,TRBV6-5,TGTGCCAGCACCGAGTGGGGGCAAGGCACCGGGGAGCTGTTTTTT,CASTEWGQGTGELFF
NA,NA,TRBJ1-2,TRBV30,TGTGCCTGTTCGGGCAAGATGGAGTCCTATGGCTACACCTTC,CACSGKMESYGYTF
NA,TRBD1,TRBJ2-7,TRBV28,TGTGCCAGCAGTTCCCTACCGACAGGGGGTAACCTCTACGAGCAGTACTTC,CASSSLPTGGNLYEQYF
NA,TRBD2,TRBJ2-3,TRBV5-4,TGTGCCAGCAGGCCAGCGGGAGAGGTGTCAGATACGCAGTATTTT,CASRPAGEVSDTQYF
NA,NA,TRBJ2-3,TRBV27,TGTGCCAGCACCCGCTTCGGGCCGAGTAGCACAGATACGCAGTATTTT,CASTRFGPSSTDTQYF
NA,NA,TRBJ2-2,TRBV9,TGTGCCAGCAGCGTAGACACCGGGGAGCTGTTTTTT,CASSVDTGELFF
NA,NA,TRBJ2-3,TRBV6-5,TGTGCCAGCACTTCTTTAGGGGGACTCAGCGATACGCAGTATTTT,CASTSLGGLSDTQYF
few,NA,TRBJ2-7,TRBV11-2,TGTGCCAGCAGCTTCGTCGGATTTACAACCTACGAGCAGTACTTC,CASSFVGFTTYEQYF
few,NA,TRBJ2-2,TRBV4-3,TGCGCCAGCAGCCAAGATGATCAGCCCACCGGGGAGCTGTTTTTT,CASSQDDQPTGELFF
NA,NA,TRBJ2-5,TRBV15,TGTGCCACCAGCAGAGAAAAGGGCGGCTCCCGCGAGGAGACCCAGTACTTC,CATSREKGGSREETQYF
once,NA,TRBJ2-1,TRBV4-2,TGTGCCAGCAGCCAAGGGCCCAATGAGCAGTTCTTC,CASSQGPNEQFF
few,TRBD1,TRBJ2-3,TRBV11-2,TGTGCCAGCAGTCGCTGGACAGGGCTCACAGATACGCAGTATTTT,CASSRWTGLTDTQYF
NA,TRBD2,TRBJ2-5,TRBV3-1/TRBV3-2,TGTGCCAGCAGCCAGAACCCCGCCTCGGGGGGAGAGACCCAGTACTTC,CASSQNPASGGETQYF
NA,NA,TRBJ1-1,TRBV2,TGTGCCAGCAGTGCCCAGGGAGACACTGAAGCTTTCTTT,CASSAQGDTEAFF
NA,NA,TRBJ1-1,TRBV20-1,TGCAGTGCTAGGGGCTCCGGCGAAGCTTTCTTT,CSARGSGEAFF
once,TRBD1,TRBJ1-6,TRBV7-3,TGTGCCAGCAGCTTAATAGGACAGGGGAATTCACCCCTCCACTTT,CASSLIGQGNSPLHF
NA,TRBD2,TRBJ2-1,TRBV7-3,TGTGCCAGCAGCCCTCCTAGCGGGCTAGAGCAGTTCTTC,CASSPPSGLEQFF
NA,NA,TRBJ2-3,TRBV6-5,TGTGCCAGCAGCCCGAGCACAGATACGCAGTATTTT,CASSPSTDTQYF
once,TRBD2,TRBJ2-1,TRBV19,TGTGCCAGTAGTATAACTAGCGGAAACAATGAGCAGTTCTTC,CASSITSGNNEQFF
NA,NA,TRBJ2-3,TRBV7-8,TGTGCCAGCAGCTTAGGGGCTAGTCTCACAGATACGCAGTATTTT,CASSLGASLTDTQYF
NA,TRBD2,TRBJ2-4,TRBV11-2,TGTGCCAGCAGCTTAGAGGGGCCAGTCCTAGCGGGGATTCAGTACTTC,CASSLEGPVLAGIQYF
NA,NA,TRBJ1-1,TRBV24-1,TGTGCCACCAGTGATGCCGCCCAGGGCCCGGGGCCTGAAGCTTTCTTT,CATSDAAQGPGPEAFF
NA,TRBD2,TRBJ2-5,TRBV3-1/TRBV3-2,TGTGCCAGCAGCCCCCGACTAGCCCTGGAGACCCAGTACTTC,CASSPRLALETQYF
NA,NA,TRBJ1-1,TRBV7-2,TGTGCCAGCAGCAACGGACCCAACACTGAAGCTTTCTTT,CASSNGPNTEAFF
NA,NA,TRBJ1-1,TRBV5-1,TGCGCCAGCAGCTTGGATGGCACCACACGCTCTGAAGCTTTCTTT,CASSLDGTTRSEAFF
few,TRBD1,TRBJ1-5,TRBV7-2,TGTGCCAGCAGCTTAGACAGGGGCCGCAATCAGCCCCAGCATTTT,CASSLDRGRNQPQHF
NA,NA,TRBJ1-2,TRBV29-1,TGCAGCGTTGAAGATTGGCATGGCTACACCTTC,CSVEDWHGYTF
NA,NA,TRBJ2-1,TRBV21-1,TGTGCCAGCAGCAAAACGATACCCGGGGATGCTTGGGAGCCCCTTTATGGGGAGCAGTTCTTC,CASSKTIPGDAWEPLYGEQFF
NA,NA,TRBJ1-2,TRBV7-2,TGTGCCAGCAGCCCCCAGGGGAACTATGGCTACACCTTC,CASSPQGNYGYTF
NA,TRBD2,TRBJ2-5,TRBV7-9,TGTGCCAGCAGCTCGGGTAGCGGGGGACTCCAAGAGACCCAGTACTTC,CASSSGSGGLQETQYF
NA,TRBD2,TRBJ2-1,TRBV4-1,TGCGCCAGCAGCCAAGATAGACTAGCGGGGGGCGGGTCCTACAATGAGCAGTTCTTC,CASSQDRLAGGGSYNEQFF
NA,TRBD1,TRBJ1-5,TRBV5-1,TGCGCCAGCAGCTTGGCCGGGACAGGGGGAGGTCAGCCCCAGCATTTT,CASSLAGTGGGQPQHF
NA,NA,TRBJ2-1,TRBV4-3,TGCGCCAGCAGCCAAGATTGGCTACGCTCCTACAATGAGCAGTTCTTC,CASSQDWLRSYNEQFF